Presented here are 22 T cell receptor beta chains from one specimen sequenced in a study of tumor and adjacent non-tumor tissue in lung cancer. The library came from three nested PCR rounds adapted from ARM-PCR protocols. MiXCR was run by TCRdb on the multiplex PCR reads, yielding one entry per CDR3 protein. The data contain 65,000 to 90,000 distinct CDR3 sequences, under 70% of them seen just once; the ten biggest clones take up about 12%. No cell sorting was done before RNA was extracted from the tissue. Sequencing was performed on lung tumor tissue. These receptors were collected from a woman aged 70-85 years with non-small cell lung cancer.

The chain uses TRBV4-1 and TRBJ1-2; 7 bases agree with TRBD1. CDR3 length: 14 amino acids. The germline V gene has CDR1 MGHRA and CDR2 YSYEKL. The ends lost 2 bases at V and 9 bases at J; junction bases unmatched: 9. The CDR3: CASSQPGSGQSYTF. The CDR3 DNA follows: TGCGCCAGCAGCCAACCGGGCTCGGGACAGAGCTACACCTTC.

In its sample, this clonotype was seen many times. CDR3 amino acids: CASSSGTEGTEAFF. Here the CDR3 DNA reads TGTGCCAGCAGTTCGGGCACCGAGGGCACTGAAGCTTTCTTT. The chain combines TRBV12-3 or TRBV12-4 with TRBJ1-1; D uncertain. V shed 4 bases and J shed 4 bases, with 13 bases lying between them. CDR3 length: 14 residues.

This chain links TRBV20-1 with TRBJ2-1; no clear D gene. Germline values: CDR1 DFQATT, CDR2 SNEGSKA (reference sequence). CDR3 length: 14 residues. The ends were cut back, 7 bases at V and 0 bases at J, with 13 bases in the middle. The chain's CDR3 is CSVRLPFSYNEQFF. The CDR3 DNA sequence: TGCAGTGTTAGGTTACCTTTCTCCTACAATGAGCAGTTCTTC.

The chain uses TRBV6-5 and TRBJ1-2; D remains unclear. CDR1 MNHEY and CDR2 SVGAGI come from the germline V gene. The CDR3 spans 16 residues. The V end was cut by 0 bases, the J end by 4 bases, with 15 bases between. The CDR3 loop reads CASSYSFSRHCYGYTF. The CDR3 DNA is TGTGCCAGCAGTTACTCATTTTCCCGGCATTGCTATGGCTACACCTTC.

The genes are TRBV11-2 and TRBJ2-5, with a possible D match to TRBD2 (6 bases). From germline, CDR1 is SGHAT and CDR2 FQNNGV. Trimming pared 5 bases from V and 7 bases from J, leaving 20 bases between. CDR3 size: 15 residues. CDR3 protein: CASSAGSGLVGTQYF. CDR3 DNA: TGTGCCAGCAGCGCCGGGAGCGGCCTCGTCGGGACCCAGTACTTC.

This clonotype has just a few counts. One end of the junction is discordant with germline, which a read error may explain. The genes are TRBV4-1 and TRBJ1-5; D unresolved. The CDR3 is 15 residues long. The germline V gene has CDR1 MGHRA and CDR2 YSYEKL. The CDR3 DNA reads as TGCGCCAGCAGCCAGGCGAGAGGCTCGGATCAGCACCAGCATTTT. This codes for CASSQARGSDQHQHF.

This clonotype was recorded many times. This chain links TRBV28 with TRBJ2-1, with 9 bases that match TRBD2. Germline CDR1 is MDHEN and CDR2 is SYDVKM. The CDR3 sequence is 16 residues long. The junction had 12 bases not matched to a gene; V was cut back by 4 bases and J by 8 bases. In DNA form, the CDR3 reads TGTGCCAGCAGTTCCCGTGGCGGGAGGGCTCGTGATGAGCAGTTCTTC. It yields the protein CASSSRGGRARDEQFF.

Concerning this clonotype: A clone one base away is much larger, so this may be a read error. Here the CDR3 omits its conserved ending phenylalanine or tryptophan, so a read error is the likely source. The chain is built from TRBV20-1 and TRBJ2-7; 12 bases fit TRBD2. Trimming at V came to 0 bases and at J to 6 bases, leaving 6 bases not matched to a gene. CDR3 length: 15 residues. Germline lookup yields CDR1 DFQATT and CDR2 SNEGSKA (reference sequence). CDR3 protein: CSARDRLAGGAEQYY. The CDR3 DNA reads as TGCAGTGCTAGAGATAGGCTAGCGGGAGGGGCCGAGCAGTACTAC.

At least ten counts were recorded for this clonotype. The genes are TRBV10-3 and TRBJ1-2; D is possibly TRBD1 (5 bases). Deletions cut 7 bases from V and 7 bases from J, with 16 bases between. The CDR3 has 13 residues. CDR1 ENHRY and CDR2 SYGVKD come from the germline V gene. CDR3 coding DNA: TGTGCCATCACAGGTGCAGGGCCCGGTGGCTACACCTTC. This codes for CAITGAGPGGYTF.

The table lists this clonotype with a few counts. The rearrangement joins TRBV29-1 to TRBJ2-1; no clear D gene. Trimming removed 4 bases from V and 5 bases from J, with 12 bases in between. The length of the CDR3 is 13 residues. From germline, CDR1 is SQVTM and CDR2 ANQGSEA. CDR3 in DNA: TGCAGCGTTGGGGCGGTAGGCCACAATGAGCAGTTCTTC. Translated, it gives CSVGAVGHNEQFF.

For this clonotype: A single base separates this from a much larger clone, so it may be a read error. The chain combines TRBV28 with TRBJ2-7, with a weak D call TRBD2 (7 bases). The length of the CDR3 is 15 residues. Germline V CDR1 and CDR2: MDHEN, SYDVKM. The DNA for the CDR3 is TGTGCCAGCACTTTAGCGCTGGGGGGGGGGCCCGAGCAGTACTTC. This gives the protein CASTLALGGGPEQYF. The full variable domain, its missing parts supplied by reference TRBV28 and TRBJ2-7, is DVKVTQSSRYLVKRTGEKVFLECVQDMDHENMFWYRQDPGLGLRLIYFSYDVKMKEKGDIPEGYSVSREKKERFSLILESASTNQTSMYLCASTLALGGGPEQYFGPGTRLTVT.

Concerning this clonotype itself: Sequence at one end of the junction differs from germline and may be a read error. Here the CDR3 reads CASAPQPAGDGNEQFF. CDR3 coding DNA: TGTGCTAGTGCCCCGCAGCCCGCGGGAGACGGCAATGAGCAATTCTTC. This chain connects TRBV12-5 to TRBJ2-1; TRBD2 matches 7 bases. The V gene's germline CDR1 is LGHNT and CDR2 FRNRAP. The CDR3 loop spans 16 amino acids.

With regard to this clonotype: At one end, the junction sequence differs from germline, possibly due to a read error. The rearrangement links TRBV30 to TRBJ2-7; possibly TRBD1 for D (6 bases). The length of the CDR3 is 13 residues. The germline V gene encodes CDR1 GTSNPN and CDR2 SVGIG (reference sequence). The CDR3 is CAWSTSQDSEQYF. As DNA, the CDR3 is TGTGCGTGGAGTACTAGTCAGGACAGCGAGCAGTACTTC.

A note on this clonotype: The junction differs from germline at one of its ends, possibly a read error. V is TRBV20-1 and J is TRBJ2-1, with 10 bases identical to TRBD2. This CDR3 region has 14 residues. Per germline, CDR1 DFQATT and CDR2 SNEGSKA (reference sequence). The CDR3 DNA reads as TGCAGTGCTGGGGAAGCGGGAGGGGGCAATGAGCAGTCCTTC. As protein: CSAGEAGGGNEQSF.

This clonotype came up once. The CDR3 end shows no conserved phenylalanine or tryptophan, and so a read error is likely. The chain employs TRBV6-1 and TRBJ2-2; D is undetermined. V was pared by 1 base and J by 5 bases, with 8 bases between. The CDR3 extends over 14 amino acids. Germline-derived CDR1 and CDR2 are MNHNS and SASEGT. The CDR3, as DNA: TGTGCCAGCAGTGAAGGGCGGAAGACCGGGGAGCTGTTTATT. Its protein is CASSEGRKTGELFI.

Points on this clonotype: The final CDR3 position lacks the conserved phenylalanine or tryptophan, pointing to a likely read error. The CDR3 DNA follows: TGCGGCGTAAAACAGGGTTCCCAGTACCTC. Amino acids: CGVKQGSQYL. The rearrangement uses TRBV29-1 and TRBJ2-5; TRBD1 might be the D (6 bases). In germline, CDR1 is SQVTM, CDR2 ANQGSEA. The CDR3 has 10 amino acids.

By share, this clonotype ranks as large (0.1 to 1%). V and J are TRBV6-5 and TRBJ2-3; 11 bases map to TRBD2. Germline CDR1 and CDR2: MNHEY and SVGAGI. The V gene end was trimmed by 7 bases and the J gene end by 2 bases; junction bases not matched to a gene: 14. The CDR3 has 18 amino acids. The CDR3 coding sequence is TGTGCCAGCATGGCTGCCTTAGGGACTAGCGGATACACAGATACGCAGTATTTT. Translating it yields CASMAALGTSGYTDTQYF.

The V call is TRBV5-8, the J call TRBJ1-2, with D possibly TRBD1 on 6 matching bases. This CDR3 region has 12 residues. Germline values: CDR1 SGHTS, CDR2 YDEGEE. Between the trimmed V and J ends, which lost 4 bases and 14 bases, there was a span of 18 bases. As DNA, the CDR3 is TGTGCCAGCAGCCCGTTATATGGGGGCGAAACCTTC. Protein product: CASSPLYGGETF.

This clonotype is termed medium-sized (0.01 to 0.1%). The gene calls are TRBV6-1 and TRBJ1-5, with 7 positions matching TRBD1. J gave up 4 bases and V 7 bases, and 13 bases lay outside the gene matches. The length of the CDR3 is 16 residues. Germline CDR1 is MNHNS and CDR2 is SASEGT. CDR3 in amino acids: CASKVGQTFRNQPQHF. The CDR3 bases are TGTGCCAGCAAGGTGGGACAGACATTCAGAAATCAGCCCCAGCATTTT.

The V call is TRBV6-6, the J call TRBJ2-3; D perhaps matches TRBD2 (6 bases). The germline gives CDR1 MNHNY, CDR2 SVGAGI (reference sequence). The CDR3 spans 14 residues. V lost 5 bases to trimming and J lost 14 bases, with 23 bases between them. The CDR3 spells CASSPRDFPDALYF. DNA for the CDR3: TGTGCCAGCAGTCCCCGGGACTTTCCAGATGCGCTGTATTTT.

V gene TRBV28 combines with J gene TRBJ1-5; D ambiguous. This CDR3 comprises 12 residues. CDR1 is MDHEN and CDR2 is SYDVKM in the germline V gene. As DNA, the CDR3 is TGTGCTACAGCAAGAAGGGAACGGCCCCAGCATTTT. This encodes CATARRERPQHF.

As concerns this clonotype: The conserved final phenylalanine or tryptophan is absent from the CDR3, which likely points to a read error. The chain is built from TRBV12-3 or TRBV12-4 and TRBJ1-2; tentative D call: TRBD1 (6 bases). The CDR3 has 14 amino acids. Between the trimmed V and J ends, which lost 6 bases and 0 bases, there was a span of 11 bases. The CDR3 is CASRPRGANYGYTS. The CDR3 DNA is TGTGCCAGCAGACCCAGGGGCGCTAACTATGGCTACACCTCC.